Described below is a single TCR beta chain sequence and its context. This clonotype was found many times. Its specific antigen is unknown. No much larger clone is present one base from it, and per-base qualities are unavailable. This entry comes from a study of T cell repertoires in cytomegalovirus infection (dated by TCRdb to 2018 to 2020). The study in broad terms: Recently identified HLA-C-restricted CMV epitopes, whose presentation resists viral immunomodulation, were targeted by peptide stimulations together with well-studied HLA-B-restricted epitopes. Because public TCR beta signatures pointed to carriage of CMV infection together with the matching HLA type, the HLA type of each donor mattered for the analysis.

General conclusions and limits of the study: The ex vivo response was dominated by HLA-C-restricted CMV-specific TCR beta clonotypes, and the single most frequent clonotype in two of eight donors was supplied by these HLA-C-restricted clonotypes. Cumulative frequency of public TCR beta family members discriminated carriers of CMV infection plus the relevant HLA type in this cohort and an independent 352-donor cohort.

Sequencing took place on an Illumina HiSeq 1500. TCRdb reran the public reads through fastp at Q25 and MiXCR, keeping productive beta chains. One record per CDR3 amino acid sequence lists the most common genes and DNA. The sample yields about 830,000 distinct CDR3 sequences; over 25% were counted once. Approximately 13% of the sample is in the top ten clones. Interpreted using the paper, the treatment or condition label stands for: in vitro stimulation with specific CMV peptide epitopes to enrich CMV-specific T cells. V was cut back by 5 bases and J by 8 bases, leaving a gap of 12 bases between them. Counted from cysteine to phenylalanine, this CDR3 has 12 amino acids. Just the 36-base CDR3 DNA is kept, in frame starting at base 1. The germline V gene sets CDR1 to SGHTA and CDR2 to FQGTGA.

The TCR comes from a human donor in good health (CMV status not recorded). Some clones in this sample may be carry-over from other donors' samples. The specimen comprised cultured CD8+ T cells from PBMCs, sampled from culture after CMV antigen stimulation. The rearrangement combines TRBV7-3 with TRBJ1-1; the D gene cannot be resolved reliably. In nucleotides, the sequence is TGTGCCAGCAGCGGCAGCCCGGGAGAAGCTTTCTTT. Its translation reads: CASSGSPGEAFF.